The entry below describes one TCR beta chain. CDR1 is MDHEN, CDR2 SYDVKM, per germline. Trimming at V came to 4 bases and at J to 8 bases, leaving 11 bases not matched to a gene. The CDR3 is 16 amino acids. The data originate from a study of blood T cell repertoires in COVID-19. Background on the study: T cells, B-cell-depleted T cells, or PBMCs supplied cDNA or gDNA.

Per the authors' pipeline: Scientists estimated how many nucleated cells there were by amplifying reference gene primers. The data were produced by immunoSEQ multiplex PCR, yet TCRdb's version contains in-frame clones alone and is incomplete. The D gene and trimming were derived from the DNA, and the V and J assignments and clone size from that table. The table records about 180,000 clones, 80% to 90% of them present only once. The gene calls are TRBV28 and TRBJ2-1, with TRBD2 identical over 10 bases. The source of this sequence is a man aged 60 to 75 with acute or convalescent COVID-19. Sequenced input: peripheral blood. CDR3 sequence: CASSSGLAARRDEQFF. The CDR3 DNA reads TGTGCCAGCAGTTCCGGACTAGCGGCTCGACGGGATGAGCAGTTCTTC.